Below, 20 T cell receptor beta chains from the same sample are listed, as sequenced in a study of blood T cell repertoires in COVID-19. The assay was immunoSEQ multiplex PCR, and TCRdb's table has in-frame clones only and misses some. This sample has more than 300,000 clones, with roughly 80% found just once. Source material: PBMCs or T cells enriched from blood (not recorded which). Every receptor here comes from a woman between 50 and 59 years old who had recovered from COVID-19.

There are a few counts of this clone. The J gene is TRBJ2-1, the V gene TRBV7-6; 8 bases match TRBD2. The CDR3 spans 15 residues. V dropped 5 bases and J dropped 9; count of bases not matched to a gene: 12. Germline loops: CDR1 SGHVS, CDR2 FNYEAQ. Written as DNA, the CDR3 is TGTGCCAGCAGCCCGACGGGACTAGGTATGGGTGAGCAGTTCTTC. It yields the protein CASSPTGLGMGEQFF.

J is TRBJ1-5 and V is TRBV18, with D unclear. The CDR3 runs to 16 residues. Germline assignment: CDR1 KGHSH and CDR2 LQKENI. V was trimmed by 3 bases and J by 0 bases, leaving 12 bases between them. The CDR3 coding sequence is TGTGCCAGCTCACCCACCGAGGGTCATAGCAATCAGCCCCAGCATTTT. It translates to CASSPTEGHSNQPQHF.

Written as DNA, the CDR3 is TGTGCCAGCAGCCGGAGGTGGCCAGGCAATAGCAATCAGCCCCAGCATTTT. This encodes CASSRRWPGNSNQPQHF. The chain recombines TRBV5-8 with TRBJ1-5; no clear D gene. V was cut by 4 bases and J by 0 bases, with 17 bases left in between. Looked up from germline, CDR1 is SGHTS and CDR2 is YDEGEE. CDR3 length: 17 amino acids.

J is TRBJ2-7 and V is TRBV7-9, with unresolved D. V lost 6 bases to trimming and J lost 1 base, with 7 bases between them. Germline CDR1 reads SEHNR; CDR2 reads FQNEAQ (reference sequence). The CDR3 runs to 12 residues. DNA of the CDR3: TGTGCCAGCAGTCTTATATCCTACGAGCAGTACTTC. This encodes CASSLISYEQYF.

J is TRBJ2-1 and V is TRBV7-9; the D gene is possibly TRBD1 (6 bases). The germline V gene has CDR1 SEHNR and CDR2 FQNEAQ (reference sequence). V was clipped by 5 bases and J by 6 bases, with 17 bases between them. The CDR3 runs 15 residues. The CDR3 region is CASSQLQGIRNEQFF. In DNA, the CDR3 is TGTGCCAGCAGCCAACTCCAGGGGATTCGCAATGAGCAGTTCTTC.

Here the CDR3 DNA reads TGTGCCAGCAGCTTACCAGGGCACGAGCAGTACTTC. It yields the protein CASSLPGHEQYF. This sequence joins TRBV7-9 and TRBJ2-7, with a possible D match to TRBD1 (5 bases). Germline V gene lookup returns CDR1 SEHNR and CDR2 FQNEAQ (reference sequence). The CDR3 extends over 12 amino acids. Trimming removed 2 bases from V and 5 bases from J, with 7 bases in between.

The CDR3 protein is CASSQGGGSNEQFF. CDR3 nucleotide sequence: TGTGCCAGCAGCCAAGGGGGGGGGAGCAATGAGCAGTTCTTC. This rearrangement joins TRBV3-1 (or the pseudogene TRBV3-2) to TRBJ2-1, with TRBD2 identical over 7 bases. V was pared by 1 base and J by 6 bases, with 3 bases of the junction left unmatched. From germline, CDR1 is LGHDT and CDR2 YNNKEL (reference sequence). CDR3 length: 14 amino acids.

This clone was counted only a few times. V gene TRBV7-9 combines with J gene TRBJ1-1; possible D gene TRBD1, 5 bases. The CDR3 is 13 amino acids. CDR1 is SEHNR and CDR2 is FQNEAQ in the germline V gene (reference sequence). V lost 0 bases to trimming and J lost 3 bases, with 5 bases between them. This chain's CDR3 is CASSLAGDTEAFF. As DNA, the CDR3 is TGTGCCAGCAGCTTAGCAGGGGACACTGAAGCTTTCTTT.

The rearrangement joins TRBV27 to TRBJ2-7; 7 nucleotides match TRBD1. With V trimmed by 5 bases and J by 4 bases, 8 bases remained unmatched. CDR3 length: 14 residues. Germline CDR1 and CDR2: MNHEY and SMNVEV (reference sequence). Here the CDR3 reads CASSPTGYGYEQYF. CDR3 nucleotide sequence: TGTGCCAGCAGTCCGACAGGGTACGGGTACGAGCAGTACTTC.

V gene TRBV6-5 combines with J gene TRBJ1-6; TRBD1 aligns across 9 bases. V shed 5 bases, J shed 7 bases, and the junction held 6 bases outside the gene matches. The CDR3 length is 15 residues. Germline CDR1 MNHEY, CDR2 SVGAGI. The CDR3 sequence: CASSRGTGWNSPLHF. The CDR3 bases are TGTGCCAGCAGTAGGGGGACAGGGTGGAATTCACCCCTCCACTTT.

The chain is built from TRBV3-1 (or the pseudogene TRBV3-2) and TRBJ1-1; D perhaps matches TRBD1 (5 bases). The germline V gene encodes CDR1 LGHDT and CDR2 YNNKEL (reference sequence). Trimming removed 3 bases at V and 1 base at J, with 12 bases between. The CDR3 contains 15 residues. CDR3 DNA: TGTGCCAGCAGCCATCCCGTCGACAGGAACACTGAAGCTTTCTTT. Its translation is CASSHPVDRNTEAFF.

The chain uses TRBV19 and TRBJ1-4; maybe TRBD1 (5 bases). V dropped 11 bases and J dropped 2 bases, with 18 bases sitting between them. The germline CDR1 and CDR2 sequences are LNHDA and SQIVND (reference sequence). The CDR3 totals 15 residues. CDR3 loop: CAPKGRAWTNEKLFF. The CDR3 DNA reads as TGTGCCCCGAAGGGGAGGGCTTGGACTAATGAAAAACTGTTTTTT.

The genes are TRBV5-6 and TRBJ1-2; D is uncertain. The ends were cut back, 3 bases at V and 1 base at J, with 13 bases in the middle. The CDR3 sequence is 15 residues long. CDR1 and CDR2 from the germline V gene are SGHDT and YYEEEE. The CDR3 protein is CASSSIRRGNYGYTF. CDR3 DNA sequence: TGTGCCAGCAGCTCAATTAGGCGGGGTAACTATGGCTACACCTTC.

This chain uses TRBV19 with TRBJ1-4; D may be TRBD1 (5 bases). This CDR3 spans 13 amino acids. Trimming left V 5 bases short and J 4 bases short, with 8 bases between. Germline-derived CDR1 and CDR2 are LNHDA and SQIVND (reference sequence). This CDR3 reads CASSVQGNEKLFF. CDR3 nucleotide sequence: TGTGCCAGTAGTGTTCAGGGTAATGAAAAACTGTTTTTT.

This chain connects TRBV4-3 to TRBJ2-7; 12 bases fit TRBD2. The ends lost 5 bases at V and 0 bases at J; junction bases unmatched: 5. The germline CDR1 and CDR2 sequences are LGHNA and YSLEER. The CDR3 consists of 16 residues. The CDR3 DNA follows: TGCGCCAGCAGCACGACTAGCGGGGGCAGCTCCTACGAGCAGTACTTC. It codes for CASSTTSGGSSYEQYF.

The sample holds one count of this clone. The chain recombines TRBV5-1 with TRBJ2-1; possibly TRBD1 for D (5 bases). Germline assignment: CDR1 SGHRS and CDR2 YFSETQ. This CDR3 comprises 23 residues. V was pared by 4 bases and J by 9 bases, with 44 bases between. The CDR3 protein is CASSPKHLPAAQATGMGLSEQFF. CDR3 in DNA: TGCGCCAGCAGCCCGAAACATTTGCCGGCTGCGCAGGCAACAGGTATGGGGCTTAGTGAGCAGTTCTTC. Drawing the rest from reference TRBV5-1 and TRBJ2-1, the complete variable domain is KAGVTQTPRYLIKTRGQQVTLSCSPISGHRSVSWYQQTPGQGLQFLFEYFSETQRNKGNFPGRFSGRQFSNSRSEMNVSTLELGDSALYLCASSPKHLPAAQATGMGLSEQFFGPGTRLTVL.

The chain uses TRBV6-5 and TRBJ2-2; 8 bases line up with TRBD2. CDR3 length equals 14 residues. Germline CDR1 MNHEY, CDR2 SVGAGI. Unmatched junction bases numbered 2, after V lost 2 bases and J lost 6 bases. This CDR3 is CASSYRGGPGELFF. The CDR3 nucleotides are TGTGCCAGCAGTTACCGGGGGGGACCCGGGGAGCTGTTTTTT.

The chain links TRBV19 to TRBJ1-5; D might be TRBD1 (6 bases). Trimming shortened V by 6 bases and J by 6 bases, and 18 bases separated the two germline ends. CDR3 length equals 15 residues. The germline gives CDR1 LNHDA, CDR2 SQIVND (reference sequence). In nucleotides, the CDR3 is TGTGCCAGTAGCCCTAGTACAGGGCTAGGTCAGCCCCAGCATTTT. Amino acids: CASSPSTGLGQPQHF.

The CDR3 nucleotides are TGTGCCAGTAGTATAGACCGGTATGGCACTGAAGCTTTCTTT. Its translation is CASSIDRYGTEAFF. The rearrangement uses TRBV19 and TRBJ1-1; D not resolved. Trimming pared 0 bases from V and 4 bases from J, leaving 9 bases between. Looked up from germline, CDR1 is LNHDA and CDR2 is SQIVND (reference sequence). This CDR3 has 14 amino acids.

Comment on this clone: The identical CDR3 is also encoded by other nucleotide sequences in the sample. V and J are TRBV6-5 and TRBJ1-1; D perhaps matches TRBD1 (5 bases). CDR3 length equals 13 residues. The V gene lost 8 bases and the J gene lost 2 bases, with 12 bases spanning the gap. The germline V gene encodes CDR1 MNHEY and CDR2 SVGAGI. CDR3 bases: TGTGCCAGCCGGTGGGACTTCAACACTGAAGCTTTCTTT. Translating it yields CASRWDFNTEAFF.